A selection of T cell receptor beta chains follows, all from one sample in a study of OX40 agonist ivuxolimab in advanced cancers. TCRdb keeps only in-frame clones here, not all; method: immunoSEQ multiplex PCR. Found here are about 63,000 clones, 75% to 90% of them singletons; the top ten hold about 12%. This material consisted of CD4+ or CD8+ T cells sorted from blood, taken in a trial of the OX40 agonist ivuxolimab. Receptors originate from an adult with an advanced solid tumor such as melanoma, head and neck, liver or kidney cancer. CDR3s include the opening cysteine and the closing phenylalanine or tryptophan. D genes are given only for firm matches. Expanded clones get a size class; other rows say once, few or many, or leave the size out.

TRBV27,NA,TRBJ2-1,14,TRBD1,TGTGCCAGCCGAAACAGGGGAGCCTACAATGAGCAGTTCTTC,CASRNRGAYNEQFF
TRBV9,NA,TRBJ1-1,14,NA,TGTGCCAGCAGCGTTGCAGGGTTTGGCACTGAAGCTTTCTTT,CASSVAGFGTEAFF
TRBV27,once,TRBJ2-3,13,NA,TGTGCCAGCAGTGCAGGGTGGTCGGATACGCAGTATTTT,CASSAGWSDTQYF
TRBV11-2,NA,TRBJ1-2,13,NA,TGTGCCAGCAGCTTAGTTGGCGAGTATGGCTACACCTTC,CASSLVGEYGYTF
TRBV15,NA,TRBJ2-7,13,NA,TGTGCCACCAGCAGCCGGGACTCTTACGAGCAGTACTTC,CATSSRDSYEQYF
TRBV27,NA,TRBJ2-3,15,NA,TGTGCCAGCAGTTCATTTTGGGGTACTGAAGATACGCAGTATTTT,CASSSFWGTEDTQYF
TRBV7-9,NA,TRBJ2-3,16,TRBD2,TGTGCCAGCAGCTTCCTAAGGGAGCGGGAGGGTTATACGCAGTATTTT,CASSFLREREGYTQYF
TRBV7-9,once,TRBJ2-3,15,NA,TGTGCCAGCAGCTTAGCTCCGTGGGGTGCAGATACGCAGTATTTT,CASSLAPWGADTQYF
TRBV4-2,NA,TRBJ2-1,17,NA,TGTGCCAGCAGCCAATCTCGGGGGACAGTCCCCTACAATGAGCAGTTCTTC,CASSQSRGTVPYNEQFF
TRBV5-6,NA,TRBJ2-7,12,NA,TGTGCCAGCAGCCTCGGGGCCTACGAGCAGTACTTC,CASSLGAYEQYF
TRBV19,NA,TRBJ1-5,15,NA,TGTGCCAGTAGTTACGGAGGGGGAAGCAATCAGCCCCAGCATTTT,CASSYGGGSNQPQHF
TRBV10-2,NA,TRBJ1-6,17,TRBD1,TGCGCCAGCAGTGAGGGGGACAGGACTATACGTAATTCACCCCTCCACTTT,CASSEGDRTIRNSPLHF
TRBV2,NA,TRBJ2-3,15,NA,TGTGCCAGCAGTGATACAGGCGCCCTTGTAGATACGCAGTATTTT,CASSDTGALVDTQYF
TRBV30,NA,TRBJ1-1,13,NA,TGTGCCTGGGGGGTGGGTGGGTGGACTGAAGCTTTCTTT,CAWGVGGWTEAFF
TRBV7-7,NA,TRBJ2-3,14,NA,TGTGCCAGCAGCTTAGACGGGGAGGCAGATACGCAGTATTTT,CASSLDGEADTQYF
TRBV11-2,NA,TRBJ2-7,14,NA,TGTGCCAGCAGCTTAGTGGGGGGCGCCGGCGAGCAGTACTTC,CASSLVGGAGEQYF
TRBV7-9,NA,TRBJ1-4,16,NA,TGTGCCAGCAGCGAGAATCCGGGACGCCGTAATGAAAAACTGTTTTTT,CASSENPGRRNEKLFF
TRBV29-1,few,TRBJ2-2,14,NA,TGCAGCGCTACCCCAGGGACGAACACCGGGGAGCTGTTTTTT,CSATPGTNTGELFF
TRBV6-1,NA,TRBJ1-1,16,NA,TGTGCCAGCAGTGAAGGGTTTTCGGCACCAGACACTGAAGCTTTCTTT,CASSEGFSAPDTEAFF
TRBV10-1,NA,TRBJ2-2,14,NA,TGCGCCAGCAGTGAGTATTCGAACACCGGGGAGCTGTTTTTT,CASSEYSNTGELFF
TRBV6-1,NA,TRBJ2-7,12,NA,TGTGCCGGTGGGAGAGTGGGCAACGAGCAGTACTTC,CAGGRVGNEQYF
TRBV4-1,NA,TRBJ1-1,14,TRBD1,TGCGCCAGCAGCACCCGGACAGGGAACACTGAAGCTTTCTTT,CASSTRTGNTEAFF
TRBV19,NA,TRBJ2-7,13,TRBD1,TGTGCCAGCCGGGACAGTCGAACCTACGAGCAGTACTTC,CASRDSRTYEQYF
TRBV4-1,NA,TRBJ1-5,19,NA,TGCGCCAGCAGCCCTAGCTTCCCACAGGAATTATATAGCAATCAGCCCCAGCATTTT,CASSPSFPQELYSNQPQHF
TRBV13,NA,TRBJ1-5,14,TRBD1,TGTGCCAGCAGCGCACGACAGGGCCATCAGCCCCAGCATTTT,CASSARQGHQPQHF
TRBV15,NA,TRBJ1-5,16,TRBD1,TGTGCCACCAGCAGCAGTGGACAGGCCCGAAATCAGCCCCAGCATTTT,CATSSSGQARNQPQHF
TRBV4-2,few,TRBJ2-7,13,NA,TGTGCCAGCAGCCAGCACCAGGGGTCCGAGCAGTACTTC,CASSQHQGSEQYF
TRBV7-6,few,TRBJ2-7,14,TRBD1,TGTGCCAGCAGCCTTCGGACAGGGGGCTCCGAGCAGTACTTC,CASSLRTGGSEQYF
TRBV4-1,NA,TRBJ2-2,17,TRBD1,TGCGCCAGCAGCTACCGGGACAGGGCGGGGAGCACCGGGGAGCTGTTTTTT,CASSYRDRAGSTGELFF
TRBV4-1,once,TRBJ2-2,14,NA,TGCGCCAGCAGAGGACCAAAAAACACCGGGGAGCTGTTTTTT,CASRGPKNTGELFF
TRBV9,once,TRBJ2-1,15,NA,TGTGCCAGCAGCTCGGACAGACTCCTTTACAATGAGCAGTTCTTC,CASSSDRLLYNEQFF
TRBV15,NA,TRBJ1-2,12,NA,TGTGCCTCTGGGGGCGCAATTGATGGCTACACCTTC,CASGGAIDGYTF
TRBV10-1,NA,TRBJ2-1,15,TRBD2,TGCGCCAGCAGTGAGTTTGCGGGAGGGTTGAATGAGCAGTTCTTC,CASSEFAGGLNEQFF
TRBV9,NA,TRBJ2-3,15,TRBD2,TGTGCCAGCAGCACCGGGACTACTAGCACAGATACGCAGTATTTT,CASSTGTTSTDTQYF
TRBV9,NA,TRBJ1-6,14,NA,TGTGCCAGCAGCGTAGCCCAGGCGGGTTCACCCCTCCACTTT,CASSVAQAGSPLHF
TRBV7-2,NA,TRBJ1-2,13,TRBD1,TGTGCCAGCAGCTCCGGGACAGGGGTCGGCTACACCTTC,CASSSGTGVGYTF
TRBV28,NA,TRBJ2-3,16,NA,TGTGCCAGCAGTCCCCTAGCGTATTCTAGCACAGATACGCAGTATTTT,CASSPLAYSSTDTQYF
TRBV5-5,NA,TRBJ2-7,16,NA,TGTGCCAGCAGCTTGGTACAGGAAGTTCTCTCCTACGAGCAGTACTTC,CASSLVQEVLSYEQYF
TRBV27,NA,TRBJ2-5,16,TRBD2,TGTGCCAGCAGTTTATTTTCGGCGGGGGTCCAAGAGACCCAGTACTTC,CASSLFSAGVQETQYF
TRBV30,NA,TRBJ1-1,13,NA,TGTGCCTGGAGTGTAGGGGACCCTTCGGCAGCTTTCTTT,CAWSVGDPSAAFF
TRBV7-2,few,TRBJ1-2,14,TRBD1,TGTGCCAGCAGCTCAGACAGGGTGGACTATGGCTACACCTTC,CASSSDRVDYGYTF
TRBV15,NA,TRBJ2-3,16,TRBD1,TGTGCCACCACCCGGGACAGGGGGCTTGGAACAGATACGCAGTATTTT,CATTRDRGLGTDTQYF
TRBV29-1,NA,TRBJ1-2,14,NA,TGCAGCGTTGAAGATCCAGGGGACAACTATGGCTACACCTTC,CSVEDPGDNYGYTF
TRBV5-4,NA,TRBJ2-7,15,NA,TGTGCCAGCAGCTTCGGGCGGGCTGCCTCCTACGAGCAGTACTTC,CASSFGRAASYEQYF
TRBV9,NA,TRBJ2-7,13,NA,TGTGCCAGCAGCGTAGCTGGTACCTACGAGCAGTACTTC,CASSVAGTYEQYF